The 16 T cell receptor beta chains presented below share a single source sample, sequenced in a study of blood T cell repertoires in COVID-19. Data came from immunoSEQ multiplex PCR; TCRdb stores just in-frame clones and leaves some out. The data show 70,000 to 90,000 clones, 84% seen once. Sequencing used peripheral blood. These receptors originate from a human donor in a cohort sampled during active COVID-19.

The J gene is TRBJ1-6, the V gene TRBV6-4; 8 nucleotides align to TRBD1. The CDR3 extends over 14 amino acids. The germline V gene has CDR1 MRHNA and CDR2 SNTAGT. Unmatched junction bases numbered 6, after V lost 6 bases and J lost 8 bases. The CDR3 nucleotides read TGTGCCAGCAGATCGACAGGGGTTTATTCACCCCTCCACTTT. This translates into CASRSTGVYSPLHF.

The genes are TRBV5-4 and TRBJ2-6; D not resolved. The CDR3 loop spans 15 amino acids. Trimming removed 1 base at V and 2 bases at J, with 7 bases between. CDR1 SGHNT and CDR2 YYREEE come from the germline V gene (reference sequence). CDR3 in amino acids: CASSLWATGANVLTF. The DNA for the CDR3 is TGTGCCAGCAGCTTGTGGGCTACTGGGGCCAACGTCCTGACTTTC.

This chain joins TRBV9 and TRBJ2-1; 14 bases are a match to TRBD2. Germline trimming cut 0 bases from V and 7 bases from J; bases unmatched to any gene: 6. The CDR3 covers 17 residues. Germline V CDR1 and CDR2: SGDLS, YYNGEE. CDR3 sequence reads: CASSVAGGLAGDNEQFF. Written as DNA, the CDR3 is TGTGCCAGCAGCGTAGCGGGGGGACTAGCGGGAGATAATGAGCAGTTCTTC.

This clone appeared a few times. The gene calls are TRBV19 and TRBJ2-7, with D possibly matching TRBD2 (5 bases). The CDR3 loop spans 13 amino acids. Germline CDR1 LNHDA, CDR2 SQIVND (reference sequence). Trimming took 8 bases from V and 2 from J, leaving 13 bases between them. The CDR3 sequence: CASAKSGPYEQYF. CDR3 sequence (DNA): TGTGCCAGTGCCAAAAGCGGCCCCTACGAGCAGTACTTC.

This sequence joins TRBV9 and TRBJ1-2, with 11 bases fitting TRBD1. The CDR3 runs 14 residues. Germline V CDR1 and CDR2: SGDLS, YYNGEE. After removal of 4 bases from V and 3 bases from J, the junction contained 2 bases not matched to a gene. CDR3 DNA sequence: TGTGCCAGCAGCCGGGACAGGGGGGACTATGGCTACACCTTC. This encodes CASSRDRGDYGYTF.

Worth noting for this clone: Other DNA sequences from this sample encode an identical CDR3 as well. The rearrangement links TRBV5-1 to TRBJ2-3; TRBD1 matches 11 bases. Germline V gene lookup returns CDR1 SGHRS and CDR2 YFSETQ. V lost 3 bases and J lost 4; bases outside the gene matches: 1. The CDR3 is made up of 14 amino acids. CDR3 region: CASSSGQGADTQYF. CDR3 coding DNA: TGCGCCAGCAGCTCGGGACAGGGGGCAGATACGCAGTATTTT.

The chain employs TRBV7-2 and TRBJ1-1; D gene ambiguous. CDR1 and CDR2 (germline): SGHTA, FQGNSA. Trimming left V 3 bases short and J 0 bases short, with 5 bases between. The CDR3 is 13 amino acids. This chain's CDR3 is CASSFAVNTEAFF. CDR3 DNA: TGTGCCAGCAGCTTCGCAGTGAACACTGAAGCTTTCTTT.

The V and J genes are TRBV7-3 and TRBJ2-7; 7 bases are a match to TRBD2. CDR1 is SGHTA, CDR2 FQGTGA, per germline. This CDR3 region has 13 residues. V lost 5 bases to trimming and J lost 6 bases; unmatched junction nucleotides: 7. CDR3 loop: CASSEQAGIEQYF. The DNA of the CDR3 is TGTGCCAGCAGCGAACAAGCGGGGATCGAGCAGTACTTC.

The chain couples TRBV5-1 to TRBJ2-5, with 14 bases aligning to TRBD2. Germline CDR1 SGHRS, CDR2 YFSETQ. J gave up 3 bases and V 3 bases, and 7 bases lay outside the gene matches. The CDR3 is 17 amino acids. The CDR3: CASSSLLGLAGEETQYF. The CDR3 DNA follows: TGCGCCAGCAGCTCTCTATTGGGACTAGCGGGAGAAGAGACCCAGTACTTC.

This clone was seen a handful of times. The CDR3 nucleotides are TGCAGTGCTAGTGGTGACTATGAGCAGTACTTC. Amino acid sequence: CSASGDYEQYF. The rearrangement links TRBV20-1 to TRBJ2-7, with a weak D call TRBD2 (5 bases). The CDR3 has 11 residues. CDR1 DFQATT and CDR2 SNEGSKA come from the germline V gene (reference sequence). Between the trimmed V and J ends, which lost 3 bases and 7 bases, there was a span of 10 bases.

V and J are TRBV6-5 and TRBJ1-1; D is unclear. Germline V gene lookup returns CDR1 MNHEY and CDR2 SVGAGI. The CDR3 contains 15 residues. V lost 5 bases and J lost 5, with 18 bases in between. The CDR3 coding sequence is TGTGCCAGCAGTCGTGGGGAACTCGGGAATACTGAAGCTTTCTTT. This gives the protein CASSRGELGNTEAFF.

V gene TRBV30 combines with J gene TRBJ2-1; no definite D call. The CDR3 is 13 residues long. Germline lookup yields CDR1 GTSNPN and CDR2 SVGIG (reference sequence). The ends were cut back, 7 bases at V and 0 bases at J, with 10 bases in the middle. CDR3 DNA: TGTGCCTCCCAGGCCCGCTCCTACAATGAGCAGTTCTTC. Amino acid sequence: CASQARSYNEQFF.

The V and J genes are TRBV7-2 and TRBJ2-6; TRBD1 aligns across 8 bases. V dropped 3 bases and J dropped 4; count of bases not matched to a gene: 8. There are 17 residues in the CDR3. Per the germline V gene, CDR1 is SGHTA and CDR2 is FQGNSA. The CDR3 spells CASSFGTGGPGANVLTF. CDR3 in DNA: TGTGCCAGCAGCTTCGGGACAGGAGGTCCGGGGGCCAACGTCCTGACTTTC.

The J gene is TRBJ2-6, the V gene TRBV27, with D possibly matching TRBD1 (5 bases). The CDR3 has 16 amino acids. Germline CDR1 MNHEY, CDR2 SMNVEV (reference sequence). With 5 bases removed from V and 2 bases from J, the gap between germline ends came to 13 bases. CDR3 protein: CASSLISRAGANVLTF. The CDR3 bases are TGTGCCAGCAGTCTGATCAGCAGGGCTGGGGCCAACGTCCTGACTTTC.

The chain has TRBV9 and TRBJ2-7; D is undetermined. V gave up 0 bases and J gave up 3 bases, with 4 bases separating them. The germline CDR1 and CDR2 sequences are SGDLS and YYNGEE. The CDR3 is 12 residues long. The CDR3 region is CASSVDGYEQYF. CDR3 DNA: TGTGCCAGCAGCGTAGACGGCTACGAGCAGTACTTC.

This chain connects TRBV18 to TRBJ2-4; 9 bases map to TRBD1. With V trimmed by 4 bases and J by 5 bases, 3 bases remained unmatched. Germline loops: CDR1 KGHSH, CDR2 LQKENI. The CDR3 is made up of 14 amino acids. This chain's CDR3 is CASSRGQGQNIQYF. The CDR3 DNA reads TGTGCCAGCTCACGGGGACAGGGCCAAAACATTCAGTACTTC. Supplemented by reference TRBV18 and TRBJ2-4, the full variable domain reads NAGVMQNPRHLVRRRGQEARLRCSPMKGHSHVYWYRQLPEEGLKFMVYLQKENIIDESGMPKERFSAEFPKEGPSILRIQQVVRGDSAAYFCASSRGQGQNIQYFGAGTRLSVL.